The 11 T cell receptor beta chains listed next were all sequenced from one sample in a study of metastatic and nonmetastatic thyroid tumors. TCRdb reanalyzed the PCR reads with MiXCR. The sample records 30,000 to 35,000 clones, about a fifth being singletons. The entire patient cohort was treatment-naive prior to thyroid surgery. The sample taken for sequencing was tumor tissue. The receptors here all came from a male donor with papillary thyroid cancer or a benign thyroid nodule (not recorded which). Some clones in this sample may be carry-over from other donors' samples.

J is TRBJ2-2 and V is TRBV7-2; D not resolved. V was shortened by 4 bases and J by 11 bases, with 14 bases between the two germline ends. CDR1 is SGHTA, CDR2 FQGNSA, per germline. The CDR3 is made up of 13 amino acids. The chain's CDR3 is CASSSVNTVELFF. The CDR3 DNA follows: TGTGCCAGCAGCTCCGTGAACACCGTTGAGCTGTTTTTT.

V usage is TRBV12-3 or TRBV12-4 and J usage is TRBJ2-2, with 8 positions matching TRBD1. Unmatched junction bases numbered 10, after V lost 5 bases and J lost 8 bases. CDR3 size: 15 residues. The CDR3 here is CASSPDRGKTGELFF. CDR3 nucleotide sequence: TGTGCCAGCAGTCCCGACAGGGGCAAAACAGGGGAGCTGTTTTTT.

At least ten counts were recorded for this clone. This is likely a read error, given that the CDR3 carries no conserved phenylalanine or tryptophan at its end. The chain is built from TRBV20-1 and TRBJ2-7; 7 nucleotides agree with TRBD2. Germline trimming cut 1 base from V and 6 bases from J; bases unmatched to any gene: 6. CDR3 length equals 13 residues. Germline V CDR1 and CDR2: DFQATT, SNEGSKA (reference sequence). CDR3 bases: TGCAGTGCTAGAGTTGCGGGAGTTTCCGAGCAGTACCTC. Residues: CSARVAGVSEQYL.

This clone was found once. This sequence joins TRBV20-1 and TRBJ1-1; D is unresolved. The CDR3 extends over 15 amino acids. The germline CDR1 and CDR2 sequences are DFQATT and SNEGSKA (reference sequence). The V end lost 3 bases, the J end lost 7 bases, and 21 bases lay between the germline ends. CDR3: CSASSRPTSGVEAFF. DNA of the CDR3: TGCAGTGCTAGTAGCCGCCCGACTAGCGGGGTTGAAGCTTTCTTT.

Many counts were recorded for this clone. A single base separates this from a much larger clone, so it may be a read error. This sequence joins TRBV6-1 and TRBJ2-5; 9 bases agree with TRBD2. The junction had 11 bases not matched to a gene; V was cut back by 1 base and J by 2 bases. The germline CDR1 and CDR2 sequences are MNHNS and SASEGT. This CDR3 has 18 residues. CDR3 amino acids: CASSEGWSAGGQQETQYF. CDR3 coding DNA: TGTGCCAGCAGTGAAGGGTGGTCAGCGGGAGGACAACAAGAGACCCAGTACTTC.

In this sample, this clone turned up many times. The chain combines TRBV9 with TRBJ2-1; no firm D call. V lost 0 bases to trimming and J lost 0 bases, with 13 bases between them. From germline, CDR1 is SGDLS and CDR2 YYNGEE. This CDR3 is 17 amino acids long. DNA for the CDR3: TGTGCCAGCAGCGTAGGCCTCTCCAGCGACTCCTACAATGAGCAGTTCTTC. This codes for CASSVGLSSDSYNEQFF. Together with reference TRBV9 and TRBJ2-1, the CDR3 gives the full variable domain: DSGVTQTPKHLITATGQRVTLRCSPRSGDLSVYWYQQSLDQGLQFLIQYYNGEERAKGNILERFSAQQFPDLHSELNLSSLELGDSALYFCASSVGLSSDSYNEQFFGPGTRLTVL.

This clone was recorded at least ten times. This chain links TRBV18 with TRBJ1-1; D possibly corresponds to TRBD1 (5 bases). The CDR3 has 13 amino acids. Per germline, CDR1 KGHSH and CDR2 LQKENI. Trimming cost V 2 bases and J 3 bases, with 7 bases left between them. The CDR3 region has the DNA TGTGCCAGCTCACCAAGCAGGGACACTGAAGCTTTCTTT. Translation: CASSPSRDTEAFF.

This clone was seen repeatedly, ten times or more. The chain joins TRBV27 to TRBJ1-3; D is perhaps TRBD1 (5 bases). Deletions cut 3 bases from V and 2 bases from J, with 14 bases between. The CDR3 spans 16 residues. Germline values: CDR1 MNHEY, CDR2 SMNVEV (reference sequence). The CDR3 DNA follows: TGTGCCAGCAGTTTCGTGGGTCCAGGGACTGGAAACACCATATATTTT. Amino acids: CASSFVGPGTGNTIYF.

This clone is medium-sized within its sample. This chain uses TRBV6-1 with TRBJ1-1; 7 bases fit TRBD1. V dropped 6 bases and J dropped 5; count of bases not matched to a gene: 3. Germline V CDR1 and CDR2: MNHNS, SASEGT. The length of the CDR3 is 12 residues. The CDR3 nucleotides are TGTGCCAGCAGGTACAGGGGAACTGAAGCTTTCTTT. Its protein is CASRYRGTEAFF.

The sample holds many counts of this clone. CDR3 protein: CASFNEQFF. CDR3 nucleotides: TGTGCCAGCTTCAATGAGCAGTTCTTC. The chain is built from TRBV11-3 and TRBJ2-1; D not certain. The CDR3 contains 9 residues. V lost 8 bases, J lost 6 bases, and 2 bases lay in between. The V gene's germline CDR1 is SGHNT and CDR2 YENEEA.

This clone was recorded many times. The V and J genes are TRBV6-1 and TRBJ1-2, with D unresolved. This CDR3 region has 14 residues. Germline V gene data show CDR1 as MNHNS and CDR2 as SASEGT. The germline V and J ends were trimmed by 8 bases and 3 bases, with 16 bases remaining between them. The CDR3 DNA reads TGTGCCAGCCAACTCGACGGGCGGGACTATGGCTACACCTTC. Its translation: CASQLDGRDYGYTF.